This TCR beta chain was captured by sequencing in a study of blood T cell repertoires in COVID-19. Study background: The United States, Italy and Spain provided the acute and convalescent COVID-19 samples. Sources were T cells, B-cell-depleted T cells, or PBMCs; the material itself was cDNA or gDNA.

Participants, roughly 18 to 90 years old, spanned approximately 25 US areas. Cohorts were determined from participant-reported clinical history. TCRdb keeps only in-frame clones here, not all; method: immunoSEQ multiplex PCR. The table lists roughly 190,000 clones, around 76% of them singletons. The germline V and J ends were trimmed by 11 bases and 8 bases, with 24 bases remaining between them. The CDR3 runs to 14 residues. Germline CDR1 is LNHDA and CDR2 is SQIVND (reference sequence). The gene calls are TRBV19 and TRBJ1-2; tentatively, D is TRBD1 (6 bases). The sequence derives from a woman between 50 and 59 years old with acute COVID-19. Sequenced: PBMCs or T cells enriched from blood (not recorded which). Written as DNA, the CDR3 is TGTGCCGGGCGAGAACAGGGAAATCAACGCGGCTACACCTTC. Encoded protein: CAGREQGNQRGYTF. Drawing the rest from reference TRBV19 and TRBJ1-2, the complete variable domain is DGGITQSPKYLFRKEGQNVTLSCEQNLNHDAMYWYRQDPGQGLRLIYYSQIVNDFQKGDIAEGYSVSREKKESFPLTVTSAQKNPTAFYLCAGREQGNQRGYTFGSGTRLTVV.